Listed here are 19 T cell receptor beta chains from one sample, sequenced in a study of blood T cell repertoires in COVID-19. Profiled with immunoSEQ multiplex PCR; TCRdb holds only in-frame clones, not every one. The sample includes 300,000 to 350,000 clones, nearly 90% of them seen just once. Input material: PBMCs or T cells enriched from blood (not recorded which). The receptor set was obtained from a woman younger than 45 who had recovered from COVID-19.

This clone was found a few times. The same CDR3 also results from other DNA sequences found in this sample. The chain carries TRBV19 and TRBJ1-1; D may be TRBD1 (5 bases). The CDR3 is made up of 14 amino acids. Trimming pared 3 bases from V and 2 bases from J, leaving 10 bases between. Per germline, CDR1 LNHDA and CDR2 SQIVND (reference sequence). CDR3 coding DNA: TGTGCCAGTAGTATTGGGCAGGGTAACACTGAAGCTTTCTTT. This codes for CASSIGQGNTEAFF. Full variable domain (outside the CDR3, taken from reference TRBV19 and TRBJ1-1): DGGITQSPKYLFRKEGQNVTLSCEQNLNHDAMYWYRQDPGQGLRLIYYSQIVNDFQKGDIAEGYSVSREKKESFPLTVTSAQKNPTAFYLCASSIGQGNTEAFFGQGTRLTVV.

This clone occurred once. The chain employs TRBV6-2 or TRBV6-3 and TRBJ1-1; no reliable D call. Trimming pared 2 bases from V and 4 bases from J, leaving 14 bases between. CDR1 is MNHEY, CDR2 SVGEGT, per germline. The CDR3 is made up of 15 amino acids. The CDR3, as DNA: TGTGCCAGCAGTTACCGTCCGGAGGCGTCCACTGAAGCTTTCTTT. It encodes CASSYRPEASTEAFF.

Of note for this clone: Other DNA sequences within the sample encode an identical CDR3. The chain is built from TRBV28 and TRBJ1-2; unclear D gene. Germline V gene lookup returns CDR1 MDHEN and CDR2 SYDVKM. The CDR3 runs to 12 residues. V was clipped by 2 bases and J by 3 bases, with 4 bases between them. In nucleotides, the CDR3 is TGTGCCAGCAGTTTACAGGACTATGGCTACACCTTC. It is translated as CASSLQDYGYTF.

The gene calls are TRBV11-2 and TRBJ2-7; 9 positions agree with TRBD2. V lost 1 base and J lost 4; bases outside the gene matches: 5. This CDR3 spans 15 amino acids. CDR1 and CDR2 (germline): SGHAT, FQNNGV. For the CDR3, the DNA is TGTGCCAGCAGCTTAGGGGCGGGAGGGCCGTACGAGCAGTACTTC. Translation gives CASSLGAGGPYEQYF.

V and J are TRBV6-5 and TRBJ2-5; 8 bases align to TRBD1. J gave up 5 bases and V 6 bases, and 8 bases lay outside the gene matches. CDR3 length: 14 amino acids. The germline gives CDR1 MNHEY, CDR2 SVGAGI. CDR3 sequence reads: CASRTDRGRETQYF. The CDR3 DNA reads as TGTGCCAGCAGGACCGACAGGGGAAGGGAGACCCAGTACTTC.

The rearrangement links TRBV3-1 (or the pseudogene TRBV3-2) to TRBJ2-5, with D hard to call. This CDR3 has 13 residues. Germline V gene lookup returns CDR1 LGHDT and CDR2 YNNKEL (reference sequence). With 1 base removed from V and 3 bases from J, the gap between germline ends came to 6 bases. The CDR3 DNA sequence: TGTGCCAGCAGCCAAGGTATTAAAGAGACCCAGTACTTC. It is translated as CASSQGIKETQYF.

The rearrangement links TRBV27 to TRBJ2-1; 7 bases match TRBD1. This CDR3 has 15 residues. The germline CDR1 and CDR2 sequences are MNHEY and SMNVEV (reference sequence). V dropped 6 bases and J dropped 8; count of bases not matched to a gene: 13. DNA of the CDR3: TGTGCCAGCAGGCGAGGGGACAGATGGGCCGATGAGCAGTTCTTC. Protein: CASRRGDRWADEQFF.

This clone was detected only a few times. The chain couples TRBV7-9 to TRBJ1-1; D is unclear. Germline values: CDR1 SEHNR, CDR2 FQNEAQ (reference sequence). Trimming pared 4 bases from V and 0 bases from J, leaving 6 bases between. There are 13 residues in the CDR3. In nucleotides, the CDR3 is TGTGCCAGCAGCTCCACAGTGAACACTGAAGCTTTCTTT. As protein: CASSSTVNTEAFF.

The chain joins TRBV5-1 to TRBJ2-2, with TRBD1 matching 9 bases. CDR3 length equals 15 residues. CDR1 is SGHRS, CDR2 YFSETQ, per germline. The trim removed 3 bases at V and 3 bases at J, leaving 3 bases unmatched. The CDR3 DNA sequence: TGCGCCAGCAGCTCACAGGGGGCCCACACCGGGGAGCTGTTTTTT. Encoded protein: CASSSQGAHTGELFF.

The gene calls are TRBV19 and TRBJ1-2; possible D gene TRBD1, 5 bases. The CDR3 spans 14 residues. CDR1 and CDR2 from the germline V gene are LNHDA and SQIVND (reference sequence). V lost 7 bases and J 3 bases, leaving 15 bases between the germline ends. The CDR3 loop reads CASNPRGFDYGYTF. DNA for the CDR3: TGTGCCAGTAACCCTAGGGGTTTTGACTATGGCTACACCTTC.

The chain joins TRBV5-1 to TRBJ2-1; TRBD1 aligns across 10 bases. CDR1 SGHRS and CDR2 YFSETQ come from the germline V gene. The CDR3 extends over 15 amino acids. With 3 bases clipped from V and 9 bases from J, the junction kept 9 bases outside the gene matches. The CDR3 bases are TGCGCCAGCAGCTCGACAGGGGGCGGAATCGGTGAGCAGTTCTTC. This codes for CASSSTGGGIGEQFF.

The chain links TRBV5-4 to TRBJ1-1, with D unclear. CDR3 length: 13 amino acids. V lost 1 base, J lost 9 bases, and 13 bases lay in between. Germline V lookup: CDR1 SGHNT, CDR2 YYREEE (reference sequence). DNA for the CDR3: TGTGCCAGCAGCTTGATAGGGAGTTTAAAAGCTTTCTTT. Translated: CASSLIGSLKAFF.

The chain employs TRBV6-5 and TRBJ1-6, with TRBD1 as a possible D gene (6 bases). The CDR3 has 14 residues. Trimming took 5 bases from V and 7 from J, leaving 12 bases between them. The V gene's germline CDR1 is MNHEY and CDR2 SVGAGI. The chain's CDR3 is CASSRDQGNSPLHF. In DNA, the CDR3 is TGTGCCAGCAGTCGGGACCAGGGGAATTCACCCCTCCACTTT.

Only one count was recorded for this clone. The chain carries TRBV5-1 and TRBJ1-2; 8 bases align to TRBD1. CDR3 size: 15 residues. Germline V CDR1 and CDR2: SGHRS, YFSETQ. Trimming cost V 2 bases and J 6 bases; bases outside gene matches: 9. The CDR3 sequence is CASSLGRGLENGYTF. CDR3 in DNA: TGCGCCAGCAGCTTAGGCAGGGGGCTGGAGAATGGCTACACCTTC.

V is TRBV6-5 and J is TRBJ2-3; maybe TRBD2 (5 bases). From germline, CDR1 is MNHEY and CDR2 SVGAGI. The CDR3 is 15 amino acids. Trimming took 5 bases from V and 2 from J, leaving 14 bases between them. Here the CDR3 DNA reads TGTGCCAGCAGTCCGGAACGGGGAAACACAGATACGCAGTATTTT. Protein sequence: CASSPERGNTDTQYF.

In its sample, this clone was seen a few times. The chain employs TRBV7-2 and TRBJ1-2; D gene ambiguous. Germline V gene sequence: CDR1 SGHTA, CDR2 FQGNSA. The length of the CDR3 is 14 residues. The V end lost 1 base, the J end lost 4 bases, and 10 bases lay between the germline ends. The DNA of the CDR3 is TGTGCCAGCAGCTTAGGCCCGGAGACCTATGGCTACACCTTC. Residues: CASSLGPETYGYTF. Complete variable domain (other parts from reference TRBV7-2 and TRBJ1-2): GAGVSQSPSNKVTEKGKDVELRCDPISGHTALYWYRQSLGQGLEFLIYFQGNSAPDKSGLPSDRFSAERTGGSVSTLTIQRTQQEDSAVYLCASSLGPETYGYTFGSGTRLTVV.

This chain links TRBV13 with TRBJ2-1; 7 positions match TRBD2. Per the germline V gene, CDR1 is PRHDT and CDR2 is FYEKMQ (reference sequence). Trimming took 2 bases from V and 9 from J; bases not matched to a gene: 10. The CDR3 is made up of 15 amino acids. In nucleotides, the CDR3 is TGTGCCAGCAGCTTATGGGCGCGGGAGTTCGGTGAGCAGTTCTTC. This codes for CASSLWAREFGEQFF. Drawing the rest from reference TRBV13 and TRBJ2-1, the complete variable domain is AAGVIQSPRHLIKEKRETATLKCYPIPRHDTVYWYQQGPGQDPQFLISFYEKMQSDKGSIPDRFSAQQFSDYHSELNMSSLELGDSALYFCASSLWAREFGEQFFGPGTRLTVL.

The genes are TRBV21-1 and TRBJ2-3; no DNA check was done on the table's D call, TRBD2. TRBV21-1 is a pseudogene locus. The CDR3 length is 16 residues. CDR3 DNA sequence: TGTGCCAGCAGCAAAGCGGAGGATGCTAGCACAGATACGCAGTATTTT. Its protein is CASSKAEDASTDTQYF.

This rearrangement joins TRBV4-1 to TRBJ1-5; 8 positions match TRBD1. The germline V gene encodes CDR1 MGHRA and CDR2 YSYEKL. V was pared by 2 bases and J by 7 bases, with 4 bases of the junction left unmatched. CDR3 length equals 14 residues. CDR3 sequence reads: CASSQPGGRQPQHF. The CDR3 DNA reads TGCGCCAGCAGCCAACCAGGGGGCCGGCAGCCCCAGCATTTT.